The TCR beta chain described here comes from a study of spatial heterogeneity in lung cancer. Study-level results: Ubiquitous and regional nonsynonymous mutations were tracked by counts of ubiquitous and regional expanded TCRs, respectively. Tumor mutation count correlated with how many alpha and beta TCRs expanded intratumorally. The study estimated about 6.4% alpha and about 13% beta chain coverage of tumor T cells.

All TCR cDNA molecules were individually tagged with a unique molecular identifier. Each CDR3 protein gets one entry after TCRdb re-called the 5' RACE reads with MiXCR. The sample lists about 100,000 distinct CDR3 sequences; 4.4% were seen once. Time point reported: sample taken at primary tumor resection. Sequencing covered unsorted whole RNA taken from tumor, nontumor lung or frozen PBMC. At least ten counts were recorded for this clonotype. Its antigen is as yet unknown. CDR3 length: 14 residues. In germline, CDR1 is LGHDT, CDR2 YNNKEL (reference sequence). Trimming removed 6 bases at V and 0 bases at J, with 9 bases between.

This TCR was recovered from a male donor with early-stage non-small cell lung cancer. The input for sequencing was lung tumor tissue, taken at surgery. The chain carries TRBV3-1 and TRBJ2-1, with D unresolved. CDR3 DNA: TGTGCCAGCAGACCGACCGTCTCCTACAATGAGCAGTTCTTC. This encodes CASRPTVSYNEQFF.